A selection of T cell receptor beta chains follows, all from one sample in a study of blood T cell repertoires in COVID-19. Assay used: immunoSEQ multiplex PCR; TCRdb lists only in-frame clones, some missing. Found here are 70,000 to 95,000 clones, roughly 81% of them singletons; the top ten hold approximately 20%. Sequenced: peripheral blood. Receptor source: an older woman with acute or convalescent COVID-19. The CDR3 runs from the conserved cysteine through the conserved F or W. A D gene is named only where the DNA matches it firmly. A row's size may be missing; if present it is once, few, many or a size class.

abundance	d_gene	j_gene	v_gene	CDR3aa
NA	NA	TRBJ1-2	TRBV3-1/TRBV3-2	CASSQARVVDGYTF
NA	NA	TRBJ1-5	TRBV3-1/TRBV3-2	CASSQYTGNQPQHF
NA	TRBD1	TRBJ2-7	TRBV19	CASSSYGGGQHYEQYF
NA	NA	TRBJ2-5	TRBV28	CASRTPGLQTQYF
NA	TRBD2	TRBJ2-7	TRBV9	CASSVGTSGRRLSYEQYF
NA	NA	TRBJ2-1	TRBV4-1	CASSLSFPEGDEQFF
NA	NA	TRBJ1-1	TRBV7-8	CASSLVSGNTEAFF
many	TRBD1	TRBJ2-6	TRBV25-1	CASSLDRSGANVLTF
NA	TRBD1	TRBJ1-5	TRBV3-1/TRBV3-2	CASSLGTGSNQPQHF
NA	TRBD2	TRBJ2-1	TRBV5-1	CASSSRVAGYYNEQFF
NA	NA	TRBJ1-2	TRBV15	CATSREGSGGAGGYTF
NA	NA	TRBJ1-1	TRBV6-5	CASRITENTEAFF
few	TRBD1	TRBJ1-6	TRBV28	CASRPRQGFSPLHF
NA	NA	TRBJ1-4	TRBV27	CASRRGSNEKLFF
once	NA	TRBJ1-1	TRBV28	CASSFGRVRTEAFF
few	NA	TRBJ1-1	TRBV19	CASSPPGEGFTEAFF
NA	NA	TRBJ1-4	TRBV7-3	CASSSHGGDEKLFF
once	TRBD1	TRBJ1-3	TRBV7-9	CASERWDRSIGNTIYF
NA	TRBD1	TRBJ2-7	TRBV4-1	CASSQAPGQVSYEQYF
NA	NA	TRBJ1-1	TRBV6-4	CASSPFGGGAAFF
NA	TRBD2	TRBJ2-7	TRBV14	CASSQGTSGSGEQYF
NA	TRBD1	TRBJ1-1	TRBV11-2	CASSYTGVTEAFF
NA	NA	TRBJ2-6	TRBV19	CASSIVWDSAGANVLTF
NA	TRBD1	TRBJ1-1	TRBV28	CASRTTGITEAFF
NA	TRBD2	TRBJ2-3	TRBV29-1	CSPGAGADTQYF
NA	TRBD1	TRBJ2-1	TRBV6-2/TRBV6-3	CASSYSSRGLSEQFF
NA	TRBD2	TRBJ2-1	TRBV10-2	CASSELAGGPSEQFF
NA	TRBD1	TRBJ1-4	TRBV27	CASSPWTGRGEKLFF
NA	TRBD2	TRBJ2-3	TRBV7-9	CASSSPSGRVSDTQYF
many	NA	TRBJ1-5	TRBV15	CATSRDIPDRNQPQHF
NA	TRBD1	TRBJ1-5	TRBV18	CASSNRTGALSNQPQHF
NA	TRBD2	TRBJ2-3	TRBV13	CASSRIGLAGEGDTQYF
NA	NA	TRBJ2-1	TRBV18	CASSPRGRLDNEQFF
NA	TRBD1	TRBJ1-2	TRBV2	CASSVGTVLFGYTF
NA	NA	TRBJ2-3	TRBV11-2	CASSLGTSTRGTQYF
once	TRBD2	TRBJ2-1	TRBV18	CASSPSSGYYNEQFF
NA	TRBD2	TRBJ2-1	TRBV6-5	CASSSRPLTSGKQFF
NA	TRBD1	TRBJ2-7	TRBV2	CASRNTGGIDNEQYF
few	NA	TRBJ2-3	TRBV6-6	CASSYSRGDTQYF
NA	NA	TRBJ1-1	TRBV7-9	CASSLTRGQVHTEAFF